These 18 T cell receptor beta chains were sequenced from one sample in a study of blood T cells in healthy people across ages. Then a second PCR, running roughly 6 to 11 cycles, was carried out with a sample-barcoded 5' primer and a J-beta primer mix. TCRdb processed the 5' RACE reads anew with MiXCR; each CDR3 protein has one entry. The sample carries about 670,000 distinct CDR3 sequences, approximately 52% recorded once. Sequenced: blood. These receptors were obtained from a woman of 80 years or more in good health.

The chain employs TRBV12-5 and TRBJ2-3, with a tentative D call TRBD1 (5 bases). CDR3 length: 14 residues. Germline V gene sequence: CDR1 LGHNT, CDR2 FRNRAP. V shed 2 bases and J shed 5 bases, with 11 bases lying between them. The CDR3, as DNA: TGTGCTAGTGGTTTGACAGGCCGAGGAGATACGCAGTATTTT. The encoded protein is CASGLTGRGDTQYF.

For this clonotype: Given a much more abundant clone one base away, this may be a read error. This chain uses TRBV4-1 with TRBJ2-1; D unclear. The tail of the sequence fits TRBJ2-7 better, so the J call may be wrong. The CDR3 has 14 residues. Germline lookup yields CDR1 MGHRA and CDR2 YSYEKL. For the CDR3, the DNA is TGCGCCAGCAGCCCCCCCCCGGATTACAATGAGCAGTACTTC. This encodes CASSPPPDYNEQYF.

A remark on this clonotype: A much larger clonotype is one base distant, so this may be a read error. The chain combines TRBV6-5 with TRBJ2-7; D might be TRBD1 or TRBD2, each matching 6 bases. Germline values: CDR1 MNHEY, CDR2 SVGAGI. This CDR3 is built from 14 residues. V was clipped by 2 bases and J by 2 bases, with 10 bases between them. CDR3 bases: TGTGCCAGCAGTTACGGCCGGGGGCCCTACGAGCAGTACTTC. Translating it yields CASSYGRGPYEQYF.

V and J are TRBV7-2 and TRBJ2-7; D perhaps matches TRBD2 (5 bases). Near its end, the DNA agrees better with TRBJ2-5, so the J call may be wrong. The CDR3 has 13 residues. Germline-derived CDR1 and CDR2 are SGHTA and FQGNSA. CDR3 coding DNA: TGTGCCAGCAGTTTTGACCGGAGGGAGACCCAGTACTTC. This translates into CASSFDRRETQYF.

As to this clonotype: A read error is possible here, since a much larger clone lies one base away. V is TRBV2 and J is TRBJ2-1, with no clear D. This CDR3 has 17 residues. The V gene's germline CDR1 is SNHLY and CDR2 FYNNEI. CDR3 DNA sequence: TGTGCCAGCAGTGTCGTGGACCCCTGGAGCTCCGACAATGAGCAGTTCTTC. Translated: CASSVVDPWSSDNEQFF.

This clonotype was found a few times. The J gene is TRBJ2-3, the V gene TRBV12-3 or TRBV12-4; no firm D call. The V and J ends lost 5 bases and 2 bases respectively, with 8 bases between them. There are 13 residues in the CDR3. The CDR3 nucleotides are TGTGCCAGCAGTGTACGACCCACAGATACGCAGTATTTT. This sequence encodes CASSVRPTDTQYF.

A remark on this clonotype: Since a much larger clone is just one base distant, this may be a read error. The chain recombines TRBV5-1 with TRBJ2-1; TRBD1 agrees at 7 bases. This CDR3 comprises 15 residues. Per germline, CDR1 SGHRS and CDR2 YFSETQ. The CDR3, as DNA: TGCGCCAGCAGCTTTAGGACAGGCTCCTACAATGGGCAGTTCTTC. Amino acid sequence: CASSFRTGSYNGQFF.

Comment on this clonotype: A much larger clone lies a single base off, so this may be a read error. The V call is TRBV28, the J call TRBJ1-1; no reliable D call. Germline CDR1 MDHEN, CDR2 SYDVKM. V was pared by 2 bases and J by 1 base, with 5 bases between. This CDR3 spans 13 amino acids. CDR3 region: CASSLETNTEAFF. CDR3 nucleotides: TGTGCCAGCAGTTTAGAGACGAACACTGAAGCTTTCTTT.

The gene calls are TRBV14 and TRBJ2-7, with a possible D match to TRBD2 (5 bases). The assigned J gene may be wrong: the sequence end matches TRBJ2-5 better. This CDR3 has 15 residues. The germline V gene has CDR1 SGHDN and CDR2 FVKESK. The CDR3 spells CASSPGVARLQTQYF. The DNA for the CDR3 is TGTGCCAGCAGCCCCGGGGTAGCGCGACTTCAGACCCAGTACTTC.

This clonotype has a count of ten or more. This chain uses TRBV2 with TRBJ2-1; TRBD2 aligns across 11 bases. J gave up 4 bases and V 9 bases, and 14 bases lay outside the gene matches. Germline CDR1 is SNHLY and CDR2 is FYNNEI. The CDR3 spans 17 residues. The CDR3 here is CARIPTGLAGGYNEQFF. The CDR3 DNA reads TGTGCCAGAATCCCAACCGGGCTAGCGGGGGGTTACAATGAGCAGTTCTTC.

The rearrangement links TRBV25-1 to TRBJ2-7; D is uncertain. The V and J ends lost 1 base and 3 bases respectively, with 7 bases between them. CDR1 is MGHDK and CDR2 is SYGVNS in the germline V gene. The length of the CDR3 is 13 residues. The CDR3 DNA follows: TGTGCCAGCAGTGAATGGGTAGACTACGAGCAGTACTTC. It specifies CASSEWVDYEQYF.

This clonotype was detected once. A read error may be the cause here, since a much bigger clone is one base away. The chain carries TRBV5-1 and TRBJ2-5, with TRBD1 matching over 7 bases. Germline CDR1 and CDR2: SGHRS and YFSETQ. The CDR3 has 16 residues. The CDR3 nucleotides read TGCACCAGCAGCTTGATTGTCGGGACAGCACAAGAGACCCAGTACTTC. Amino acids: CTSSLIVGTAQETQYF.

The chain links TRBV7-8 to TRBJ2-1, with D perhaps matching TRBD1 (5 bases). Trimming left V 5 bases short and J 4 bases short, with 12 bases between. The CDR3 extends over 14 amino acids. The germline CDR1 and CDR2 sequences are SGHVS and FQNEAQ. The CDR3 protein is CASSLGVIYNEQFF. The CDR3, as DNA: TGTGCCAGCAGCCTAGGGGTGATATACAATGAGCAGTTCTTC.

This clonotype was recorded a few times. V and J are TRBV29-1 and TRBJ2-7, with D tentatively TRBD1 or TRBD2 (6 bases each). Germline assignment: CDR1 SQVTM and CDR2 ANQGSEA. The V gene lost 6 bases and the J gene lost 5 bases, with 14 bases spanning the gap. The CDR3 sequence is 12 residues long. The CDR3 coding sequence is TGCAGCGTAGCTAGGGGGGTCCACGAGCAGTACTTC. Its translation: CSVARGVHEQYF.

This sequence joins TRBV7-9 and TRBJ2-7, with a possible D match to TRBD1 (6 bases). Germline values: CDR1 SEHNR, CDR2 FQNEAQ (reference sequence). The V gene lost 4 bases and the J gene lost 0 bases, with 13 bases spanning the gap. The CDR3 runs to 15 residues. The CDR3 DNA is TGTGCCAGCAGCTCGGTGCAGGGGTCCTCCTACGAGCAGTACTTC. Translated: CASSSVQGSSYEQYF.

CDR3 sequence: CASSWGQGPRNTGELFF. CDR3 nucleotide sequence: TGTGCCAGCAGCTGGGGACAGGGCCCTCGGAACACCGGGGAGCTGTTTTTT. The chain carries TRBV7-9 and TRBJ2-2, with 9 bases lining up with TRBD1. V trimming: 4 bases; J trimming: 1 base; junction bases outside the gene matches: 7. This CDR3 comprises 17 residues. CDR1 is SEHNR and CDR2 is FQNEAQ in the germline V gene (reference sequence).

The sample holds many counts of this clonotype. V usage is TRBV5-1 and J usage is TRBJ2-1, with a weak D call TRBD2 (5 bases). V gave up 4 bases and J gave up 5 bases, with 16 bases separating them. Germline CDR1 SGHRS, CDR2 YFSETQ. The CDR3 is made up of 15 amino acids. The CDR3 protein is CASSLVAGSHNEQFF. In nucleotides, the CDR3 is TGCGCCAGCAGCCTAGTGGCGGGTTCGCACAATGAGCAGTTCTTC.

The rearrangement joins TRBV24-1 to TRBJ2-2; perhaps D is TRBD1 or TRBD2 (5 bases each). CDR1 and CDR2 from the germline V gene are KGHDR and SFDVKD. This CDR3 is 17 amino acids long. V was shortened by 5 bases and J by 5 bases, with 20 bases between the two germline ends. CDR3 region: CATSGRRGTAQTGELFF. CDR3 coding DNA: TGTGCCACCAGTGGCCGCCGTGGGACCGCCCAGACCGGGGAGCTGTTTTTT.